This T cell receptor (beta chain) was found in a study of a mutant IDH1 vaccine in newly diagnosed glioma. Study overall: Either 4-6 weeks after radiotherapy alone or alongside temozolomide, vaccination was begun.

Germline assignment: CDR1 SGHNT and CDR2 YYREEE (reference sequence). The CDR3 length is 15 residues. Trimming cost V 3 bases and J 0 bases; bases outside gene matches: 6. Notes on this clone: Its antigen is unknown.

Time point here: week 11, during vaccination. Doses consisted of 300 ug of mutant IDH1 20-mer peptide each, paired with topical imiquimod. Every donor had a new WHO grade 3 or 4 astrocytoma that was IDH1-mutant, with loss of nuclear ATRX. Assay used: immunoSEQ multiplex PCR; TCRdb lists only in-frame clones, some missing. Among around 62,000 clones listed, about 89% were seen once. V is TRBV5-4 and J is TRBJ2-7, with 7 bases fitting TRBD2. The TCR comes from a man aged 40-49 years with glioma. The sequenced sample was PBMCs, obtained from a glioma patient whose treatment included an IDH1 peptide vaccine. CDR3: CASSSKRDYSYEQYF. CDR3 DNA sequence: TGTGCCAGCAGCTCGAAGCGGGATTACTCCTACGAGCAGTACTTC.